These 31 T cell receptor beta chains came from one sample sequenced in a study of OX40 agonist ivuxolimab in advanced cancers. The protocol was immunoSEQ multiplex PCR, while the TCRdb copy is restricted to in-frame clones and leaves out a portion. This sample has 65,000 to 95,000 clones, with around 92% found just once. The sample here was CD4+ or CD8+ T cells sorted from blood, taken in a trial of the OX40 agonist ivuxolimab. The receptor set was obtained from an adult with an advanced solid tumor such as melanoma, head and neck, liver or kidney cancer.

The CDR3 here is CASRPGGAGEAFF. The DNA for the CDR3 is TGTGCCAGCAGGCCCGGGGGGGCCGGTGAAGCTTTCTTT. The J gene is TRBJ1-1, the V gene TRBV28, with D possibly being TRBD1 (6 bases). V was pared by 6 bases and J by 7 bases, with 15 bases between. The CDR3 has 13 amino acids. Germline CDR1 reads MDHEN; CDR2 reads SYDVKM.

The genes are TRBV4-1 and TRBJ2-7, with D maybe TRBD2 (5 bases). V lost 3 bases and J 6 bases, leaving 15 bases between the germline ends. This CDR3 is built from 14 residues. The germline CDR1 and CDR2 sequences are MGHRA and YSYEKL. CDR3: CASSHPAVRGEQYF. CDR3 DNA sequence: TGCGCCAGCAGCCACCCGGCGGTCCGGGGCGAGCAGTACTTC.

V usage is TRBV29-1 and J usage is TRBJ2-3; TRBD1 or TRBD2 may be the D gene (5 bases each). The CDR3 totals 14 residues. Trimming stripped 6 bases from V and 6 bases from J, with 19 bases between. Per germline, CDR1 SQVTM and CDR2 ANQGSEA. The CDR3 reads CSVVGTLRGDTQYF. Here the CDR3 DNA reads TGCAGCGTGGTCGGGACGCTTAGGGGTGATACGCAGTATTTT.

The chain links TRBV28 to TRBJ1-2, with D hard to call. CDR1 MDHEN and CDR2 SYDVKM come from the germline V gene. This CDR3 spans 12 amino acids. Between the trimmed V and J ends, which lost 2 bases and 3 bases, there was a span of 4 bases. The CDR3 region is CASSLRDYGYTF. CDR3 nucleotides: TGTGCCAGCAGTTTAAGGGACTATGGCTACACCTTC.

V and J are TRBV2 and TRBJ2-5; D might be TRBD1 (5 bases). V gave up 1 base and J gave up 4 bases, with 13 bases separating them. CDR1 SNHLY and CDR2 FYNNEI come from the germline V gene. CDR3 length: 15 amino acids. The CDR3 DNA reads TGTGCCAGCAGTGAAGAGGCAGGGTTTGGAGAGACCCAGTACTTC. It translates to CASSEEAGFGETQYF.

The chain employs TRBV7-9 and TRBJ1-1; the D gene is possibly TRBD1 (5 bases). Trimming removed 2 bases from V and 11 bases from J, with 18 bases in between. This CDR3 has 14 residues. Germline-derived CDR1 and CDR2 are SEHNR and FQNEAQ (reference sequence). The CDR3 loop is CASSLQLRTSVAFF. The CDR3 DNA reads as TGTGCCAGCAGCTTACAATTGAGGACATCGGTGGCTTTCTTT.

V gene TRBV18 combines with J gene TRBJ2-7, with D tentatively TRBD1 (8 bases). CDR3 size: 18 residues. V gave up 4 bases and J gave up 3 bases, with 25 bases separating them. The V gene's germline CDR1 is KGHSH and CDR2 LQKENI. CDR3 nucleotides: TGTGCCAGCTCACTCTTTAAGGGGGGGCAGGGGGCGATCTACGAGCAGTACTTC. The encoded protein is CASSLFKGGQGAIYEQYF. Variable domain in full (rest from reference TRBV18 and TRBJ2-7): NAGVMQNPRHLVRRRGQEARLRCSPMKGHSHVYWYRQLPEEGLKFMVYLQKENIIDESGMPKERFSAEFPKEGPSILRIQQVVRGDSAAYFCASSLFKGGQGAIYEQYFGPGTRLTVT.

This clone was observed a handful of times. The chain uses TRBV28 and TRBJ1-5, with 8 bases lining up with TRBD1. The trim removed 6 bases at V and 4 bases at J, leaving 8 bases unmatched. The CDR3 contains 15 residues. Germline CDR1 MDHEN, CDR2 SYDVKM. The CDR3 region is CASRLPGQDNQPQHF. CDR3 in DNA: TGTGCCAGCAGGCTTCCGGGACAGGATAATCAGCCCCAGCATTTT.

The chain employs TRBV27 and TRBJ2-7; 8 bases match TRBD1. The CDR3 has 14 amino acids. Looked up from germline, CDR1 is MNHEY and CDR2 is SMNVEV (reference sequence). V was clipped by 5 bases and J by 5 bases; unmatched bases: 8. CDR3 region: CASSLKTGVDEQYF. CDR3 nucleotide sequence: TGTGCCAGCAGTCTTAAGACAGGGGTGGACGAGCAGTACTTC.

The genes are TRBV18 and TRBJ2-2, with 12 nucleotides matching TRBD2. In germline, CDR1 is KGHSH, CDR2 LQKENI. This CDR3 has 18 residues. The V gene end was trimmed by 2 bases and the J gene end by 5 bases; junction bases not matched to a gene: 9. The CDR3 coding sequence is TGTGCCAGCTCACCAACAAGACTAGCGGGAGTAGGGACCGGGGAGCTGTTTTTT. Encoded protein: CASSPTRLAGVGTGELFF.

This clone appeared a single time. The rearrangement links TRBV5-6 to TRBJ1-2, with D possibly being TRBD1 (5 bases). The CDR3 loop spans 17 amino acids. Per germline, CDR1 SGHDT and CDR2 YYEEEE. V lost 0 bases, J lost 5 bases, and 20 bases lay in between. The CDR3 region is CASSLDGTAESAYGYTF. The CDR3, as DNA: TGTGCCAGCAGCTTGGATGGGACCGCTGAATCCGCTTATGGCTACACCTTC.

The chain combines TRBV5-1 with TRBJ2-3, with D possibly matching TRBD1 (6 bases). The germline gives CDR1 SGHRS, CDR2 YFSETQ. The CDR3 spans 13 residues. Trimming pared 0 bases from V and 5 bases from J, leaving 7 bases between. As DNA, the CDR3 is TGCGCCAGCAGCTTGGCCAGGGGAGATACGCAGTATTTT. It encodes CASSLARGDTQYF.

The chain joins TRBV5-1 to TRBJ2-5; 7 nucleotides line up with TRBD2. Losses at the gene ends were 0 bases for V and 3 bases for J; bases not matched to a gene: 2. There are 14 residues in the CDR3. Germline V gene sequence: CDR1 SGHRS, CDR2 YFSETQ. CDR3 DNA sequence: TGCGCCAGCAGCTTGGCGGCGGGAGAAGAGACCCAGTACTTC. This translates into CASSLAAGEETQYF.

The chain uses TRBV6-5 and TRBJ1-1; D remains ambiguous. The V end lost 5 bases, the J end lost 1 base, and 11 bases lay between the germline ends. Germline CDR1 and CDR2: MNHEY and SVGAGI. The CDR3 spans 14 residues. CDR3 region: CASSRDMTNTEAFF. CDR3 coding DNA: TGTGCCAGCAGTCGTGACATGACGAACACTGAAGCTTTCTTT.

The J gene is TRBJ2-5, the V gene TRBV5-1, with a tentative D call TRBD2 (7 bases). This CDR3 spans 15 amino acids. Germline CDR1 is SGHRS and CDR2 is YFSETQ. Trimming removed 2 bases from V and 1 base from J, with 12 bases in between. CDR3 amino acids: CASSLGGGSQETQYF. The CDR3 region has the DNA TGCGCCAGCAGCTTAGGCGGGGGCTCCCAAGAGACCCAGTACTTC.

This clone was seen once. The V gene is TRBV11-2, the J gene TRBJ1-4; D perhaps matches TRBD1 (5 bases). V was cut by 4 bases and J by 6 bases, with 18 bases left in between. CDR1 and CDR2 from the germline V gene are SGHAT and FQNNGV. This CDR3 contains 16 residues. The CDR3 DNA reads as TGTGCCAGCAGCTCGGGCTCCGGGACCACTTATGAAAAACTGTTTTTT. It codes for CASSSGSGTTYEKLFF. The full variable domain, with the rest looked up from reference TRBV11-2 and TRBJ1-4, is EAGVAQSPRYKIIEKRQSVAFWCNPISGHATLYWYQQILGQGPKLLIQFQNNGVVDDSQLPKDRFSAERLKGVDSTLKIQPAKLEDSAVYLCASSSGSGTTYEKLFFGSGTQLSVL.

This clone was seen more than once but under ten times. The V gene is TRBV7-3, the J gene TRBJ2-7, with 8 bases matching TRBD1. CDR3 length: 12 residues. J was trimmed by 6 bases and V by 5 bases; bases with no gene match: 3. The germline gives CDR1 SGHTA, CDR2 FQGTGA. CDR3 sequence reads: CASSRGTGEQYF. CDR3 bases: TGTGCCAGCAGCCGCGGGACAGGCGAGCAGTACTTC.

The chain recombines TRBV18 with TRBJ2-1, with TRBD2 matching 12 bases. V lost 1 base to trimming and J lost 7 bases; unmatched junction nucleotides: 11. This CDR3 spans 18 amino acids. The germline V gene has CDR1 KGHSH and CDR2 LQKENI. Here the CDR3 reads CASSPLTPTGLAGNEQFF. CDR3 coding DNA: TGTGCCAGCTCACCACTAACTCCCACCGGACTAGCGGGAAATGAGCAGTTCTTC.

A note on this clone: This CDR3 is also generated by other DNA sequences in the sample. This sequence joins TRBV29-1 and TRBJ2-3, with TRBD1 matching over 11 bases. CDR3 length: 14 amino acids. V lost 7 bases and J lost 2; bases outside the gene matches: 5. From germline, CDR1 is SQVTM and CDR2 ANQGSEA. CDR3 coding DNA: TGCAGCGCTCTTGGACAGGGGGCCACAGATACGCAGTATTTT. Translated, it gives CSALGQGATDTQYF.

The V gene is TRBV27, the J gene TRBJ2-1; 9 bases line up with TRBD1. Trimming at V came to 5 bases and at J to 14 bases, leaving 7 bases not matched to a gene. The CDR3 length is 12 residues. Germline loops: CDR1 MNHEY, CDR2 SMNVEV (reference sequence). CDR3 sequence: CASSTTGGAEFF. CDR3 DNA: TGTGCCAGCAGTACAACAGGGGGCGCCGAGTTCTTC.

V gene TRBV5-4 combines with J gene TRBJ1-1; no reliable D call. CDR1 and CDR2 (germline): SGHNT, YYREEE (reference sequence). Trimming took off 4 bases at V and 3 bases at J, with 13 bases between the two ends. The CDR3 sequence is 14 residues long. CDR3 DNA sequence: TGTGCCAGCAGCCGAACTCGAAGTGACACTGAAGCTTTCTTT. Its protein product is CASSRTRSDTEAFF.

This clone has just one count. The V call is TRBV28, the J call TRBJ1-4; no definite D call. V was clipped by 5 bases and J by 2 bases, with 6 bases between them. The CDR3 length is 13 residues. Germline V gene sequence: CDR1 MDHEN, CDR2 SYDVKM. The chain's CDR3 is CASSRMTNEKLFF. The CDR3 DNA reads TGTGCCAGCAGTAGGATGACTAATGAAAAACTGTTTTTT.

The chain recombines TRBV27 with TRBJ2-3; perhaps TRBD2 as D (5 bases). The germline V and J ends were trimmed by 6 bases and 4 bases, with 20 bases remaining between them. The germline gives CDR1 MNHEY, CDR2 SMNVEV (reference sequence). CDR3 length equals 16 residues. CDR3 residues: CASSSAGSLGADTQYF. The DNA of the CDR3 is TGTGCCAGCAGCTCGGCCGGGTCGCTCGGGGCAGATACGCAGTATTTT.

The chain recombines TRBV6-6 with TRBJ2-2; 9 bases fit TRBD2. V lost 6 bases to trimming and J lost 3 bases; unmatched junction nucleotides: 5. CDR1 is MNHNY, CDR2 SVGAGI, per germline (reference sequence). The CDR3 is 15 amino acids. The CDR3 loop reads CASRPGLAHTGELFF. The DNA for the CDR3 is TGTGCCAGCAGACCGGGACTAGCCCACACCGGGGAGCTGTTTTTT.

The genes are TRBV28 and TRBJ2-5; D is uncertain. The CDR3 runs to 11 residues. V lost 1 base, J lost 12 bases, and 9 bases lay in between. Germline CDR1 is MDHEN and CDR2 is SYDVKM. The CDR3 is CASSLYQAEYF. For the CDR3, the DNA is TGTGCCAGCAGTTTATACCAAGCTGAGTACTTC.

This clone was recorded only once. V usage is TRBV18 and J usage is TRBJ1-3; TRBD1 might be the D (5 bases). V lost 3 bases and J lost 0, with 18 bases in between. Germline lookup yields CDR1 KGHSH and CDR2 LQKENI. This CDR3 is built from 18 residues. The CDR3 DNA reads as TGTGCCAGCTCACCTGGGACCGGACTCTCTCCCTCTGGAAACACCATATATTTT. It encodes CASSPGTGLSPSGNTIYF. Combining the CDR3 with reference TRBV18 and TRBJ1-3 gives the whole variable domain NAGVMQNPRHLVRRRGQEARLRCSPMKGHSHVYWYRQLPEEGLKFMVYLQKENIIDESGMPKERFSAEFPKEGPSILRIQQVVRGDSAAYFCASSPGTGLSPSGNTIYFGEGSWLTVV.

The chain employs TRBV10-3 and TRBJ2-3, with unresolved D. Trimming took off 2 bases at V and 0 bases at J, with 21 bases between the two ends. The CDR3 is 19 amino acids. The germline CDR1 and CDR2 sequences are ENHRY and SYGVKD. CDR3: CAISEALSAQSSSTDTQYF. The CDR3 nucleotides are TGTGCCATCAGTGAGGCACTCTCAGCTCAATCGTCTAGCACAGATACGCAGTATTTT.

The rearrangement links TRBV18 to TRBJ2-3; D unresolved. This CDR3 is 17 amino acids long. Trimming removed 1 base from V and 2 bases from J, with 16 bases in between. Germline lookup yields CDR1 KGHSH and CDR2 LQKENI. CDR3 residues: CASSPLALTRNTDTQYF. The CDR3 nucleotides read TGTGCCAGCTCACCACTTGCACTGACACGGAACACAGATACGCAGTATTTT.

The rearrangement links TRBV6-5 to TRBJ2-7, with TRBD2 matching over 7 bases. V was clipped by 2 bases and J by 2 bases; unmatched bases: 3. Germline loops: CDR1 MNHEY, CDR2 SVGAGI. CDR3 length: 14 residues. The CDR3 DNA follows: TGTGCCAGCAGTTACAGCGGGGAAACCTACGAGCAGTACTTC. Amino acid sequence: CASSYSGETYEQYF.

The chain combines TRBV7-6 with TRBJ2-7; 9 bases match TRBD2. TRBJ2-5 explains the end of the DNA better; the J call may be wrong. The V gene's germline CDR1 is SGHVS and CDR2 FNYEAQ. The CDR3 extends over 17 amino acids. The CDR3 reads CASSPQVAGGPWKTQYF. The CDR3 coding sequence is TGTGCCAGCAGCCCTCAAGTGGCGGGAGGGCCCTGGAAGACCCAGTACTTC.

This sequence joins TRBV27 and TRBJ2-3; TRBD2 matches at 8 bases. This CDR3 contains 17 residues. Germline CDR1 reads MNHEY; CDR2 reads SMNVEV (reference sequence). The junction had 10 bases not matched to a gene; V was cut back by 2 bases and J by 3 bases. CDR3 sequence: CASSLRLLAGRTDTQYF. The CDR3, as DNA: TGTGCCAGCAGTTTACGGTTGTTAGCGGGGAGGACAGATACGCAGTATTTT.